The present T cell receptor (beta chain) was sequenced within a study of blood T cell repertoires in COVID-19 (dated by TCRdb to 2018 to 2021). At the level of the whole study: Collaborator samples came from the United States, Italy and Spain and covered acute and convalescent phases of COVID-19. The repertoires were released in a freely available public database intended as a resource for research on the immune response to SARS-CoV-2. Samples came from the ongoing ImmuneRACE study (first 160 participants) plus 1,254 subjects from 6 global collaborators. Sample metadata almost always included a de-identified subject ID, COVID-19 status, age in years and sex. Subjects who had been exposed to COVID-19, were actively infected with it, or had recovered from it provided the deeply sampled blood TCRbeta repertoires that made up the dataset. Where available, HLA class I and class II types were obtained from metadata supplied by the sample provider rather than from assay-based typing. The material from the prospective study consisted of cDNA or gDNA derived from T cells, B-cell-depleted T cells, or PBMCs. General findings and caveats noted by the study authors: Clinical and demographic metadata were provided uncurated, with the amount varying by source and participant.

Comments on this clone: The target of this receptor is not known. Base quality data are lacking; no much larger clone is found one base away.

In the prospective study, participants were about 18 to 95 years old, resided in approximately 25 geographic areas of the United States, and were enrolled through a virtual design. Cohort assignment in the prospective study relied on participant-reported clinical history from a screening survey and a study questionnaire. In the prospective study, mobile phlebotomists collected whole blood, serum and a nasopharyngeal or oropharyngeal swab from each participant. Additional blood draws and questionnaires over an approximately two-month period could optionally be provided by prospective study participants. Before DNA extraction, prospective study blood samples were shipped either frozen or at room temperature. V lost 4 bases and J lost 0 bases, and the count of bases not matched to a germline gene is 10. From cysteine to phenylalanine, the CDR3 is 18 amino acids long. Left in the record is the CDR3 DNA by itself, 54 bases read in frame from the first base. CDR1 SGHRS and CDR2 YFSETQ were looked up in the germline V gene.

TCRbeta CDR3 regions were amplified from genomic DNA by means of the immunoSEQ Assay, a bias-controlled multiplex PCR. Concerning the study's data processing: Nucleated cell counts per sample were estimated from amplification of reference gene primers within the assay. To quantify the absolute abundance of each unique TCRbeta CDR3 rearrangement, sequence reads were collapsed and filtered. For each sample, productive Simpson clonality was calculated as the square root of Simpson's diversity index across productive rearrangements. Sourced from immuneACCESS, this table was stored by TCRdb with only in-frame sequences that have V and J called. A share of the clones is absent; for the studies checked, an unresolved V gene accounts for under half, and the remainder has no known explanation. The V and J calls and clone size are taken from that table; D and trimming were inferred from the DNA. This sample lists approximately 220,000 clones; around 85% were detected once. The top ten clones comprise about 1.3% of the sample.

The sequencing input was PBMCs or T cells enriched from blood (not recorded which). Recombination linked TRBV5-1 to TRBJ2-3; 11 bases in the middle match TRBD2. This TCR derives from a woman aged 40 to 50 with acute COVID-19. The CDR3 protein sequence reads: CASSRTGVAGGSTDTQYF. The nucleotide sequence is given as TGCGCCAGCAGCCGTACCGGGGTAGCGGGAGGGAGCACAGATACGCAGTATTTT. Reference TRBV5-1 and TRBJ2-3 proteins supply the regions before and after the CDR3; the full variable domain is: KAGVTQTPRYLIKTRGQQVTLSCSPISGHRSVSWYQQTPGQGLQFLFEYFSETQRNKGNFPGRFSGRQFSNSRSEMNVSTLELGDSALYLCASSRTGVAGGSTDTQYFGPGTRLTVL.